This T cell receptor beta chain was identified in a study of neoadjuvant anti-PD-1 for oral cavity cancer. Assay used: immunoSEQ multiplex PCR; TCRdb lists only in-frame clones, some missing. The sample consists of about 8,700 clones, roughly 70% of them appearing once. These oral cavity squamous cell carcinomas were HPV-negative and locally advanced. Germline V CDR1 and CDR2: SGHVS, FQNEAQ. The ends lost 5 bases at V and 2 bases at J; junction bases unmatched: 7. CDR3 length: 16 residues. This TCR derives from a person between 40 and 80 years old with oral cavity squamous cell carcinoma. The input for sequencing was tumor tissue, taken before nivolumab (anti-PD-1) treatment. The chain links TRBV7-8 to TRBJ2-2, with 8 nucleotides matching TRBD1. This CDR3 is CASSPRQGRNTGELFF. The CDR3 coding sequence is TGTGCCAGCAGCCCGAGACAGGGGCGAAACACCGGGGAGCTGTTTTTT.